These T cell receptor beta chains were read from a single sample in a study of blood T cell repertoires in COVID-19. Some clones are missing from TCRdb's copy, which holds only in-frame ones; the method was immunoSEQ multiplex PCR. This table holds fewer than 450,000 clones, approximately 90% found once. The sequenced material came from PBMCs or T cells enriched from blood (not recorded which). The origin of the receptors is a young woman who had recovered from COVID-19. Both conserved end residues are part of each CDR3. D genes are given only for firm matches. Some rows mark clone size as missing; the rest say once, few, many or name a class of expanded clone.

TRBV4-1	-	-	TRBJ1-6	CASSQEASPLHF	TGCGCCAGCAGCCAAGAAGCTTCACCCCTCCACTTT
TRBV6-2/TRBV6-3	-	-	TRBJ1-3	CASSPSGGAKSSGNTIYF	TGTGCCAGCAGCCCCTCTGGGGGGGCCAAGAGCTCTGGAAACACCATATATTTT
TRBV18	-	-	TRBJ2-5	CASSPPSRQETQYF	TGTGCCAGCTCACCACCGTCCCGCCAAGAGACCCAGTACTTC
TRBV5-1	-	-	TRBJ1-1	CASSLAVTARGLNTEAFF	TGCGCCAGCAGCTTGGCGGTGACTGCCAGAGGATTAAACACTGAAGCTTTCTTT
TRBV7-3	-	-	TRBJ2-5	CASSEDSQETQYF	TGTGCCAGCAGCGAGGACAGCCAAGAGACCCAGTACTTC
TRBV6-1	-	-	TRBJ1-1	CASSEEGRPGEAFF	TGTGCCAGCAGTGAAGAGGGTCGGCCAGGGGAGGCTTTCTTT
TRBV30	TRBD1	-	TRBJ1-5	CAWSGQGFNQPQHF	TGTGCCTGGAGTGGACAGGGGTTTAATCAGCCCCAGCATTTT
TRBV7-6	-	-	TRBJ2-7	CASSLAAAQGTYEQYF	TGTGCCAGCAGCTTAGCCGCTGCCCAGGGGACCTACGAGCAGTACTTC
TRBV6-2/TRBV6-3	-	-	TRBJ1-1	CASSYGQGQYQAFF	TGTGCCAGCAGTTACGGGCAGGGGCAATATCAAGCTTTCTTT
TRBV28	-	-	TRBJ1-2	CASSLLGGTSGIWGYTF	TGTGCCAGCAGTTTATTAGGCGGCACCAGCGGCATTTGGGGCTACACCTTC
TRBV6-5	-	-	TRBJ2-5	CASSTGGGAETQYF	TGTGCCAGCAGTACCGGTGGAGGGGCCGAGACCCAGTACTTC
TRBV12-3/TRBV12-4	-	-	TRBJ2-2	CAGIQGSTGELFF	TGTGCCGGCATACAGGGTAGCACCGGGGAGCTGTTTTTT
TRBV5-6	-	-	TRBJ1-1	CASSPFGRTEAFF	TGTGCCAGCAGCCCATTCGGTCGCACTGAAGCTTTCTTT
TRBV5-4	TRBD1	-	TRBJ1-2	CASSAVTGSNYGYTF	TGTGCCAGCAGCGCCGTGACAGGGTCTAACTATGGCTACACCTTC
TRBV19	TRBD1	-	TRBJ2-7	CASSPGQLYEQYF	TGTGCCAGTAGCCCGGGACAGCTCTACGAGCAGTACTTC
TRBV7-2	-	-	TRBJ2-7	CASSLDTGSEQYF	TGTGCCAGCAGCTTAGATACAGGGAGCGAGCAGTACTTC
TRBV28	-	-	TRBJ1-1	CASSLGGSGNTEAFF	TGTGCCAGCAGTTTGGGAGGGTCTGGAAACACTGAAGCTTTCTTT
TRBV1	-	-	TRBJ2-1	CTSSLRTGFGHVYNEQFF	TGCACCAGCAGCCTCCGAACCGGGTTCGGACACGTATACAATGAGCAGTTCTTC
TRBV7-9	-	-	TRBJ2-5	CASIEVNQETQYF	TGTGCCAGCATTGAGGTAAACCAAGAGACCCAGTACTTC
TRBV11-2	-	-	TRBJ1-2	CASSLDLTGYTF	TGTGCCAGCAGCTTAGATCTAACCGGCTACACCTTC
TRBV7-2	TRBD2	-	TRBJ2-7	CASSPRLAGGLSTWYF	TGTGCCAGCAGCCCTAGACTAGCGGGGGGCCTATCAACATGGTACTTC
TRBV27	TRBD1	-	TRBJ1-5	CASSSQPAGTGVNQPQHF	TGTGCCAGCAGTTCTCAACCCGCCGGGACAGGGGTCAATCAGCCCCAGCATTTT
TRBV5-1	-	-	TRBJ2-2	CASSLGQMNTGELFF	TGCGCCAGCAGCTTGGGACAGATGAACACCGGGGAGCTGTTTTTT
TRBV3-1/TRBV3-2	-	-	TRBJ1-2	CASSPWEGGTSLGYTF	TGTGCCAGCAGCCCATGGGAGGGGGGGACCAGTCTTGGCTACACCTTC
TRBV29-1	TRBD1	-	TRBJ1-2	CSVEIFGQGFDGYTF	TGCAGCGTTGAAATTTTCGGACAGGGGTTTGATGGCTACACCTTC
TRBV25-1	-	-	TRBJ2-6	CASTTIANVLTF	TGTGCCAGTACTACTATCGCCAACGTCCTGACTTTC
TRBV7-2	-	-	TRBJ1-2	CASSLVYQANYGYTF	TGTGCCAGCAGCTTAGTCTACCAAGCTAACTATGGCTACACCTTC
TRBV2	-	-	TRBJ2-5	CASKTPQETQYF	TGTGCCAGCAAGACTCCGCAAGAGACCCAGTACTTC
TRBV3-1/TRBV3-2	TRBD1	-	TRBJ2-5	CASSPTGWETQYF	TGTGCCAGCAGCCCGACAGGGTGGGAGACCCAGTACTTC
TRBV7-9	TRBD1	-	TRBJ1-4	CASSQLGQFESEKLFF	TGTGCCAGCAGCCAACTGGGACAGTTTGAGTCCGAAAAACTGTTTTTT
TRBV6-2/TRBV6-3	-	-	TRBJ2-7	CASSGSGTLSYEQYF	TGTGCCAGCAGTGGATCCGGGACTCTCTCCTACGAGCAGTACTTC
TRBV30	TRBD1	-	TRBJ1-2	CAWSVGGQGLYGYTF	TGTGCCTGGAGTGTAGGGGGACAGGGACTTTATGGCTACACCTTC
TRBV30	-	-	TRBJ2-3	CAWSDERVSTDTQYF	TGTGCCTGGAGTGACGAGCGGGTTAGCACAGATACGCAGTATTTT
TRBV14	-	-	TRBJ1-4	CASSARQRGEKLFF	TGTGCCAGCAGCGCACGACAACGGGGTGAAAAACTGTTTTTT
TRBV9	TRBD2	-	TRBJ2-5	CASSVGGTSQETQYF	TGTGCCAGCAGCGTAGGGGGGACTAGTCAGGAGACCCAGTACTTC
TRBV18	TRBD1	-	TRBJ1-4	CASSQGAINEKLFF	TGTGCCAGCTCGCAGGGGGCCATAAATGAAAAACTGTTTTTT
TRBV7-9	TRBD1	-	TRBJ1-5	CASSGTGDQPQHF	TGTGCCAGCAGCGGGACAGGGGATCAGCCCCAGCATTTT
TRBV18	-	-	TRBJ2-7	CASSPAIGQLYEQYF	TGTGCCAGCTCACCCGCGATTGGACAACTCTACGAGCAGTACTTC
TRBV14	-	-	TRBJ1-1	CASSYQLNTEAFF	TGTGCCAGCAGCTATCAGTTGAACACTGAAGCTTTCTTT
TRBV28	TRBD1	-	TRBJ1-2	CASILSDRGHDGYTF	TGTGCCAGCATTCTTTCCGACAGGGGGCACGATGGCTACACCTTC
TRBV19	-	once	TRBJ2-6	CASSIDRYVLTF	TGTGCCAGTAGTATAGACCGGTACGTCCTGACTTTC